The next 27 T cell receptor beta chains were all read from a single sample in a study of shared clonotypes between healthy human individuals. The protocol was immunoSEQ multiplex PCR, while the TCRdb copy is restricted to in-frame clones and leaves out a portion. This repertoire shows fewer than 500,000 clones, about 75% found once; its top ten account for 12%. What was sequenced was PBMCs. Every receptor here comes from a woman in her 40s in good health. Some clones in this sample may be carry-over from other donors' samples.

CDR3 sequence (DNA): TGTGCCAGCAGCCGGGACAGGAGCTCCTACGAGCAGTACTTC. Translating it yields CASSRDRSSYEQYF. The rearrangement joins TRBV7-2 to TRBJ2-7; 8 nucleotides match TRBD1. CDR1 is SGHTA and CDR2 is FQGNSA in the germline V gene. V shed 5 bases, J shed 0 bases, and the junction held 3 bases outside the gene matches. The CDR3 is 14 amino acids.

Here the CDR3 reads CASSLTPGGYRYGYTF. Here the CDR3 DNA reads TGCGCCAGCAGCTTGACCCCGGGGGGATACAGATATGGCTACACCTTC. The rearrangement links TRBV5-1 to TRBJ1-2; maybe TRBD1 (5 bases). Trimming removed 1 base from V and 5 bases from J, with 18 bases in between. The CDR3 length is 16 residues. Germline V gene data show CDR1 as SGHRS and CDR2 as YFSETQ.

The J gene is TRBJ2-7, the V gene TRBV7-9, with a tentative D call TRBD2 (5 bases). The CDR3 runs to 13 residues. V shed 5 bases and J shed 6 bases, with 14 bases lying between them. Germline V gives CDR1 SEHNR, CDR2 FQNEAQ (reference sequence). The CDR3 sequence: CASSTQLDGEQYF. The CDR3 DNA reads as TGTGCCAGCAGCACGCAACTAGACGGCGAGCAGTACTTC.

J is TRBJ2-3 and V is TRBV28; no clear D. V lost 5 bases and J 6 bases, leaving 12 bases between the germline ends. The CDR3 loop spans 13 amino acids. The germline V gene encodes CDR1 MDHEN and CDR2 SYDVKM. CDR3 amino acids: CASSPRLWDTQYF. CDR3 coding DNA: TGTGCCAGCAGTCCCCGCCTTTGGGATACGCAGTATTTT.

This chain connects TRBV5-1 to TRBJ2-1; TRBD1 might be the D (6 bases). The CDR3 has 14 amino acids. Looked up from germline, CDR1 is SGHRS and CDR2 is YFSETQ. V lost 1 base and J lost 8, with 13 bases in between. The CDR3 here is CASSLRTANDEQFF. The CDR3 region has the DNA TGCGCCAGCAGCTTGAGGACAGCTAATGATGAGCAGTTCTTC.

This chain uses TRBV11-3 with TRBJ2-1, with 13 bases matching TRBD2. Germline V gives CDR1 SGHNT, CDR2 YENEEA. CDR3 length: 18 amino acids. V lost 0 bases, J lost 10 bases, and 12 bases stayed unmatched. For the CDR3, the DNA is TGTGCCAGCAGCTTAGATGGGGACGGGACTAGCGGGACCGGGGAGCAGTTCTTC. Translated, it gives CASSLDGDGTSGTGEQFF.

The chain employs TRBV4-1 and TRBJ1-1; 7 bases align to TRBD1. J lost 0 bases, V lost 1 base, and 11 bases had no gene match. The length of the CDR3 is 18 residues. The V gene's germline CDR1 is MGHRA and CDR2 YSYEKL. Here the CDR3 reads CASSQGQGGPTVNTEAFF. In nucleotides, the CDR3 is TGCGCCAGCAGCCAAGGACAGGGAGGCCCCACAGTGAACACTGAAGCTTTCTTT.

The CDR3 loop is CASSQELARDEQFF. The CDR3, as DNA: TGTGCCAGCAGCCAAGAGCTAGCGAGGGATGAGCAGTTCTTC. The J gene is TRBJ2-1, the V gene TRBV4-2; the D gene is possibly TRBD2 (6 bases). This CDR3 is built from 14 residues. Trimming stripped 0 bases from V and 8 bases from J, with 11 bases between. Germline V gene lookup returns CDR1 LGHNA and CDR2 YNFKEQ.

This chain joins TRBV30 and TRBJ2-3, with D possibly matching TRBD1 (7 bases). Looked up from germline, CDR1 is GTSNPN and CDR2 is SVGIG (reference sequence). Trimming removed 4 bases at V and 0 bases at J, with 14 bases between. This CDR3 is 15 amino acids long. The CDR3 region is CAWTGGRGSTDTQYF. DNA of the CDR3: TGTGCCTGGACCGGGGGCAGGGGGAGCACAGATACGCAGTATTTT.

The J gene is TRBJ2-7, the V gene TRBV18; D possibly uses TRBD1 or TRBD2 (5 bases each). Germline V gives CDR1 KGHSH, CDR2 LQKENI. The V gene lost 5 bases and the J gene lost 4 bases, with 15 bases spanning the gap. The CDR3 sequence is 14 residues long. In nucleotides, the CDR3 is TGTGCCAGCTCATCCGGGAATAAGGGGTACGAGCAGTACTTC. Protein: CASSSGNKGYEQYF.

V is TRBV7-3 and J is TRBJ2-1; 7 nucleotides match TRBD2. The CDR3 loop spans 14 amino acids. With V trimmed by 6 bases and J by 1 base, 3 bases remained unmatched. CDR1 and CDR2 (germline): SGHTA, FQGTGA. The CDR3 is CASSTSDSYNEQFF. The DNA of the CDR3 is TGTGCCAGCAGTACTAGCGATTCCTACAATGAGCAGTTCTTC.

This clone was seen only a few times. CDR3 DNA: TGTGCCAGTAGTGCAATAAGGACAGGAACTGGGGCCAACGTCCTGACTTTC. It yields the protein CASSAIRTGTGANVLTF. The chain combines TRBV19 with TRBJ2-6; 7 bases map to TRBD1. The CDR3 extends over 17 amino acids. The germline V gene has CDR1 LNHDA and CDR2 SQIVND (reference sequence). Trimming at V came to 5 bases and at J to 2 bases, leaving 9 bases not matched to a gene. Supplemented by reference TRBV19 and TRBJ2-6, the full variable domain reads DGGITQSPKYLFRKEGQNVTLSCEQNLNHDAMYWYRQDPGQGLRLIYYSQIVNDFQKGDIAEGYSVSREKKESFPLTVTSAQKNPTAFYLCASSAIRTGTGANVLTFGAGSRLTVL.

The rearrangement uses TRBV25-1 and TRBJ1-2; D gene ambiguous. V dropped 5 bases and J dropped 3 bases, with 7 bases sitting between them. The CDR3 is 12 residues long. Germline V lookup: CDR1 MGHDK, CDR2 SYGVNS. The CDR3 bases are TGTGCCAGCAGTCTCGATGACTATGGCTACACCTTC. It translates to CASSLDDYGYTF.

The chain employs TRBV2 and TRBJ2-7; TRBD1 aligns across 8 bases. The germline gives CDR1 SNHLY, CDR2 FYNNEI. The ends lost 8 bases at V and 6 bases at J; junction bases unmatched: 9. The CDR3 is 13 residues long. For the CDR3, the DNA is TGTGCCAGCGAGAGAAACCAGGGGGCCGAGCAGTACTTC. As protein: CASERNQGAEQYF.

The V and J genes are TRBV4-1 and TRBJ2-7; unclear D gene. Germline V lookup: CDR1 MGHRA, CDR2 YSYEKL. Trimming took off 3 bases at V and 11 bases at J, with 20 bases between the two ends. The CDR3 totals 14 residues. Written as DNA, the CDR3 is TGCGCCAGCAGCCATGATTACCCGATGGGGTTTGAGTACTTC. Its protein product is CASSHDYPMGFEYF.

The chain recombines TRBV18 with TRBJ2-3; 10 positions agree with TRBD1. CDR3 length: 14 residues. Germline CDR1 and CDR2: KGHSH and LQKENI. V was clipped by 3 bases and J by 7 bases; unmatched bases: 4. This CDR3 is CASSPGQGINTQYF. The CDR3, as DNA: TGTGCCAGCTCACCGGGACAGGGGATAAATACGCAGTATTTT.

The chain employs TRBV5-8 and TRBJ2-7; maybe TRBD2 (5 bases). Germline assignment: CDR1 SGHTS and CDR2 YDEGEE. This CDR3 comprises 15 residues. Trimming took off 6 bases at V and 3 bases at J, with 19 bases between the two ends. The CDR3 nucleotides read TGTGCCAGCACCACCCCTTTAGCTGGACTCTACGAGCAGTACTTC. Translating it yields CASTTPLAGLYEQYF.

As concerns this clone: A read error may explain this, as a much larger clone is one base away. This specimen includes other DNA sequences encoding the same CDR3. The V gene is TRBV9, the J gene TRBJ1-1; the match to TRBD1 covers 7 bases. This CDR3 spans 14 amino acids. Germline V CDR1 and CDR2: SGDLS, YYNGEE. The CDR3 is CASSVGGRGTEAFF. In DNA, the CDR3 is TGTGCCAGCAGCGTAGGTGGCAGGGGGACTGAGGCTTTCTTT.

The J gene is TRBJ2-7, the V gene TRBV2; TRBD2 aligns across 7 bases. In germline, CDR1 is SNHLY, CDR2 FYNNEI. J lost 6 bases, V lost 7 bases, and 12 bases had no gene match. The length of the CDR3 is 14 residues. The CDR3 loop reads CASTPGGGVREQYF. In DNA form, the CDR3 reads TGTGCCAGCACCCCGGGAGGAGGTGTTCGCGAGCAGTACTTC.

This chain uses TRBV9 with TRBJ2-2; D gene unclear. Germline-derived CDR1 and CDR2 are SGDLS and YYNGEE. The CDR3 extends over 17 amino acids. Trimming removed 2 bases at V and 3 bases at J, with 17 bases between. In DNA, the CDR3 is TGTGCCAGCAGCGTCTTTTCGGGTTTCCCGGACACCGGGGAGCTGTTTTTT. Translating it yields CASSVFSGFPDTGELFF. Together with reference TRBV9 and TRBJ2-2, the CDR3 gives the full variable domain: DSGVTQTPKHLITATGQRVTLRCSPRSGDLSVYWYQQSLDQGLQFLIQYYNGEERAKGNILERFSAQQFPDLHSELNLSSLELGDSALYFCASSVFSGFPDTGELFFGEGSRLTVL.

The gene calls are TRBV7-9 and TRBJ1-1; D call uncertain. CDR1 and CDR2 (germline): SEHNR, FQNEAQ (reference sequence). The CDR3 totals 16 residues. The V end lost 5 bases, the J end lost 1 base, and 17 bases lay between the germline ends. The CDR3 DNA reads TGTGCCAGCAGCCCCAGAGCCACTATGACGAACACTGAAGCTTTCTTT. Its translation: CASSPRATMTNTEAFF. The variable domain in full, completed from reference TRBV7-9 and TRBJ1-1, reads DTGVSQNPRHKITKRGQNVTFRCDPISEHNRLYWYRQTLGQGPEFLTYFQNEAQLEKSRLLSDRFSAERPKGSFSTLEIQRTEQGDSAMYLCASSPRATMTNTEAFFGQGTRLTVV.

The chain is built from TRBV7-9 and TRBJ2-5, with 7 positions matching TRBD1. In germline, CDR1 is SEHNR, CDR2 FQNEAQ (reference sequence). The CDR3 covers 16 residues. The junction had 11 bases not matched to a gene; V was cut back by 2 bases and J by 5 bases. The CDR3 DNA reads as TGTGCCAGCAGCTTACGGGGACAGAGGCATTTGGAGACCCAGTACTTC. Translating gives CASSLRGQRHLETQYF.

This rearrangement joins TRBV7-8 to TRBJ2-7, with D possibly being TRBD1 (5 bases). Germline V gene lookup returns CDR1 SGHVS and CDR2 FQNEAQ. This CDR3 is 14 amino acids long. Deletions cut 2 bases from V and 5 bases from J, with 13 bases between. The CDR3 sequence is CASSLIGQGDEQYF. CDR3 nucleotide sequence: TGTGCCAGCAGCTTAATCGGGCAGGGCGACGAGCAGTACTTC.

CDR3 in amino acids: CAWSSFDGVGNYGYTF. In nucleotides, the CDR3 is TGTGCCTGGAGTAGTTTTGACGGGGTTGGTAACTATGGCTACACCTTC. V gene TRBV30 combines with J gene TRBJ1-2; D is ambiguous. The V end was cut by 2 bases, the J end by 1 base, with 17 bases between. Germline V lookup: CDR1 GTSNPN, CDR2 SVGIG (reference sequence). The CDR3 is made up of 16 amino acids. The full variable domain, completed using reference TRBV30 and TRBJ1-2, is SQTIHQWPATLVQPVGSPLSLECTVEGTSNPNLYWYRQAAGRGLQLLFYSVGIGQISSEVPQNLSASRPQDRQFILSSKKLLLSDSGFYLCAWSSFDGVGNYGYTFGSGTRLTVV.

This chain links TRBV29-1 with TRBJ2-1; 8 bases align to TRBD2. CDR1 and CDR2 from the germline V gene are SQVTM and ANQGSEA. V lost 7 bases to trimming and J lost 7 bases; unmatched junction nucleotides: 9. This CDR3 has 13 residues. Here the CDR3 reads CSARGGGRNEQFF. The CDR3 DNA reads as TGCAGCGCCCGGGGGGGCGGGAGGAATGAGCAGTTCTTC.

The chain combines TRBV11-2 with TRBJ1-5; the D is unclear. The CDR3 has 13 residues. V was clipped by 2 bases and J by 6 bases, with 8 bases between them. Germline V CDR1 and CDR2: SGHAT, FQNNGV. The CDR3 spells CASSLSSGQPQHF. Written as DNA, the CDR3 is TGTGCCAGCAGCTTATCGAGCGGTCAGCCCCAGCATTTT.

Details on this clone: The identical CDR3 is also encoded by other nucleotide sequences in the sample. Here the CDR3 reads CASSGGWSNQPQHF. DNA of the CDR3: TGTGCCAGCAGCGGGGGATGGAGCAATCAGCCCCAGCATTTT. The chain uses TRBV9 and TRBJ1-5; no reliable D call. This CDR3 contains 14 residues. Germline assignment: CDR1 SGDLS and CDR2 YYNGEE. V was shortened by 3 bases and J by 1 base, with 8 bases between the two germline ends.